These 18 T cell receptor beta chains were all obtained from the same sample, sequenced in a study of human T cells and chemical hapten exposure. Time point denoted: pre-sensitization, week 0. Treatment noted: therapeutic diphenylcyclopropenone sensitization with weekly scalp DPC. TCRdb analysed the RACE reads with MiXCR anew, one entry per CDR3 protein. The top ten clones hold less than 9% of a sample with around 380,000 distinct CDR3 sequences, about 5% of them seen once. Sequences were derived from whole blood, sampled in connection with sensitization to the hapten diphenylcyclopropenone (DPC). These receptors came from a woman in her late teens or twenties with alopecia areata. Some clones in this sample may be carry-over from other donors' samples.

This clonotype has just a few counts. The chain links TRBV13 to TRBJ2-1; 10 bases map to TRBD2. The V segment lost 5 bases and the J segment 0 bases; nucleotides outside the gene matches: 7. Germline values: CDR1 PRHDT, CDR2 FYEKMQ (reference sequence). The length of the CDR3 is 17 residues. The CDR3 DNA is TGTGCCAGCAGCACCTTTAGCGGGGGGAACTCCTACAATGAGCAGTTCTTC. Protein product: CASSTFSGGNSYNEQFF.

This clonotype has at least ten counts. This chain connects TRBV3-1 to TRBJ1-2, with D unclear. The CDR3 totals 15 residues. The germline gives CDR1 LGHDT, CDR2 YNNKEL (reference sequence). Trimming stripped 1 base from V and 5 bases from J, with 14 bases between. This chain's CDR3 is CASSQGYSMVYGYTF. CDR3 in DNA: TGTGCCAGCAGCCAAGGTTACAGCATGGTATATGGCTACACCTTC. Complete variable domain (other parts from reference TRBV3-1 and TRBJ1-2): DTAVSQTPKYLVTQMGNDKSIKCEQNLGHDTMYWYKQDSKKFLKIMFSYNNKELIINETVPNRFSPKSPDKAHLNLHINSLELGDSAVYFCASSQGYSMVYGYTFGSGTRLTVV.

This chain connects TRBV27 to TRBJ1-6, with 8 bases aligning to TRBD1. Trimming removed 2 bases from V and 7 bases from J; junction bases left unmatched: 4. The CDR3 spans 15 residues. Germline V gene data show CDR1 as MNHEY and CDR2 as SMNVEV (reference sequence). The CDR3 is CASSLQGASNSPLHF. The CDR3 nucleotides read TGTGCCAGCAGTTTACAGGGGGCTAGCAATTCACCCCTCCACTTT.

This clonotype was seen more than once but under ten times. The J gene is TRBJ2-2, the V gene TRBV20-1, with 8 bases that match TRBD2. The germline CDR1 and CDR2 sequences are DFQATT and SNEGSKA (reference sequence). V shed 2 bases and J 0 bases; nucleotides not matched to a gene: 5. This CDR3 region has 16 residues. The CDR3 DNA reads as TGCAGTGCTAGACTTAGAGCGGGGGCGAACACCGGGGAGCTGTTTTTT. It yields the protein CSARLRAGANTGELFF.

This clonotype has just a few counts. The CDR3 DNA follows: TGTGCCAGCATTATTCAGCAAGGACACCACTATGGCTACACCTTC. Translating gives CASIIQQGHHYGYTF. The rearrangement uses TRBV6-2 or TRBV6-3 and TRBJ1-2; tentatively, D is TRBD1 (5 bases). Per germline, CDR1 MNHEY and CDR2 SVGEGT. V was trimmed by 7 bases and J by 3 bases, leaving 18 bases between them. CDR3 size: 15 residues.

This clonotype was seen many times. The chain carries TRBV9 and TRBJ2-3, with D tentatively TRBD1 (5 bases). Per germline, CDR1 SGDLS and CDR2 YYNGEE. Between the trimmed V and J ends, which lost 0 bases and 1 base, there was a span of 15 bases. The CDR3 loop spans 17 amino acids. The CDR3 region has the DNA TGTGCCAGCAGCGTAGGAACCTCTTTGGGGCGCACAGATACGCAGTATTTT. Protein product: CASSVGTSLGRTDTQYF.

This clonotype was seen a few times. The CDR3 sequence is CASSQGLGGVSNQPQHF. CDR3 coding DNA: TGTGCCAGCAGCCAGGGGTTGGGGGGAGTTAGCAATCAGCCCCAGCATTTT. The chain recombines TRBV6-1 with TRBJ1-5, with D perhaps matching TRBD1 (6 bases). CDR1 MNHNS and CDR2 SASEGT come from the germline V gene. V lost 6 bases to trimming and J lost 0 bases, with 18 bases between them. This CDR3 spans 17 amino acids.

This clonotype has more than one count but fewer than ten. The chain recombines TRBV5-6 with TRBJ1-3; weak D call: TRBD1 (6 bases). This CDR3 has 16 residues. CDR1 SGHDT and CDR2 YYEEEE come from the germline V gene. Trimming removed 4 bases from V and 0 bases from J, with 14 bases in between. DNA for the CDR3: TGTGCCAGCAGCCAGCTTGACAGGAACTCTGGAAACACCATATATTTT. The encoded protein is CASSQLDRNSGNTIYF.

This clonotype was counted many times. The chain has TRBV12-3 or TRBV12-4 and TRBJ1-5; D is uncertain. V was pared by 5 bases and J by 13 bases, with 12 bases between. CDR3 size: 11 residues. The CDR3, as DNA: TGTGCCAGCAGTGAGGACCTAACACAGCATTTT. Amino acid sequence: CASSEDLTQHF.

This clonotype was found many times. V and J are TRBV7-2 and TRBJ2-3; 12 positions match TRBD2. Germline CDR1 SGHTA, CDR2 FQGNSA. This CDR3 has 16 amino acids. J was trimmed by 3 bases and V by 5 bases; bases with no gene match: 6. CDR3 DNA sequence: TGTGCCAGCAGCGCCCGGCTAGCGGGGGGGACAGATACGCAGTATTTT. Translating it yields CASSARLAGGTDTQYF.

This clonotype was detected ten times or more. The V call is TRBV19, the J call TRBJ2-2, with D unclear. Per germline, CDR1 LNHDA and CDR2 SQIVND (reference sequence). CDR3 length: 14 residues. Trimming removed 5 bases at V and 2 bases at J, with 9 bases between. CDR3: CASSSSLNTGELFF. DNA for the CDR3: TGTGCCAGTAGTTCCAGCCTTAACACCGGGGAGCTGTTTTTT.

This clonotype came up a few times. The chain combines TRBV20-1 with TRBJ1-3; D gene ambiguous. CDR1 and CDR2 from the germline V gene are DFQATT and SNEGSKA (reference sequence). V was trimmed by 1 base and J by 6 bases, leaving 13 bases between them. This CDR3 spans 14 amino acids. CDR3 sequence reads: CSARVPSRANTIYF. DNA of the CDR3: TGCAGTGCTAGAGTCCCCAGTCGGGCAAACACCATATATTTT.

The chain links TRBV6-6 to TRBJ2-3; 12 bases map to TRBD1. V dropped 7 bases and J dropped 5; count of bases not matched to a gene: 7. The CDR3 runs 15 residues. In germline, CDR1 is MNHNY, CDR2 SVGAGI (reference sequence). CDR3 DNA sequence: TGTGCCAGCATAAGGGGGGACAGGGGGCAAGATACGCAGTATTTT. Translation gives CASIRGDRGQDTQYF.

The rearrangement uses TRBV9 and TRBJ1-6; the D is unclear. Trimming took off 1 base at V and 6 bases at J, with 11 bases between the two ends. This CDR3 is built from 15 residues. Per the germline V gene, CDR1 is SGDLS and CDR2 is YYNGEE. CDR3 in DNA: TGTGCCAGCAGCGTATTCCCCTCTTCTAATTCACCCCTCCACTTT. Its translation: CASSVFPSSNSPLHF.

This clonotype was seen a few times. The chain is built from TRBV7-6 and TRBJ2-3; D gene unclear. This CDR3 is 14 amino acids long. Germline V lookup: CDR1 SGHVS, CDR2 FNYEAQ. Deletions cut 4 bases from V and 4 bases from J, with 12 bases between. In DNA, the CDR3 is TGTGCCAGCAGCTCAGGCCCGAGCCCAGATACGCAGTATTTT. Residues: CASSSGPSPDTQYF.

This clonotype was observed a handful of times. The V call is TRBV3-1, the J call TRBJ2-7; D is unclear. The V end was cut by 4 bases, the J end by 1 base, with 14 bases between. CDR3 length: 15 residues. The germline V gene has CDR1 LGHDT and CDR2 YNNKEL (reference sequence). The CDR3 sequence is CASSPSDGRSYEQYF. The CDR3 nucleotides are TGTGCCAGCAGCCCTTCAGACGGCAGGTCCTACGAGCAGTACTTC.

The genes are TRBV27 and TRBJ1-4; D is possibly TRBD1 (5 bases). The ends were cut back, 8 bases at V and 13 bases at J, with 14 bases in the middle. Germline-derived CDR1 and CDR2 are MNHEY and SMNVEV (reference sequence). The CDR3 extends over 11 amino acids. CDR3 residues: CASLPGEVLFF. DNA for the CDR3: TGTGCCAGCCTACCGGGGGAAGTACTGTTTTTT. Filled out from reference TRBV27 and TRBJ1-4, the complete variable domain reads EAQVTQNPRYLITVTGKKLTVTCSQNMNHEYMSWYRQDPGLGLRQIYYSMNVEVTDKGDVPEGYKVSRKEKRNFPLILESPSPNQTSLYFCASLPGEVLFFGSGTQLSVL.

This clonotype was seen only a few times. The chain has TRBV7-2 and TRBJ2-3; D gene uncertain. This CDR3 has 18 amino acids. Germline CDR1 SGHTA, CDR2 FQGNSA. Trimming removed 4 bases at V and 2 bases at J, with 22 bases between. The CDR3 loop reads CASSYVAHGRGDTDTQYF. Here the CDR3 DNA reads TGTGCCAGCAGCTACGTGGCACACGGCCGAGGTGACACAGATACGCAGTATTTT.